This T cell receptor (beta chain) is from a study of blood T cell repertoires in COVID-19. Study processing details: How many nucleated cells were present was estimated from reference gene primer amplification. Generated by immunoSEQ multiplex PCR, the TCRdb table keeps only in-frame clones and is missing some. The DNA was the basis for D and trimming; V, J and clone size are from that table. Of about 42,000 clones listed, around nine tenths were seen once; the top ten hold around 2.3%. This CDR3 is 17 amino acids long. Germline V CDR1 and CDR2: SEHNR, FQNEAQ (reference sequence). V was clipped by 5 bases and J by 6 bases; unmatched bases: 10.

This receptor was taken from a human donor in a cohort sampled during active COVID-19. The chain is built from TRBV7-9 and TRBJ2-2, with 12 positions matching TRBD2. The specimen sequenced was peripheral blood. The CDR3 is CASSLLSSGGASGELFF. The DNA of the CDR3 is TGTGCCAGCAGCCTACTTTCTAGCGGGGGGGCCTCCGGGGAGCTGTTTTTT.